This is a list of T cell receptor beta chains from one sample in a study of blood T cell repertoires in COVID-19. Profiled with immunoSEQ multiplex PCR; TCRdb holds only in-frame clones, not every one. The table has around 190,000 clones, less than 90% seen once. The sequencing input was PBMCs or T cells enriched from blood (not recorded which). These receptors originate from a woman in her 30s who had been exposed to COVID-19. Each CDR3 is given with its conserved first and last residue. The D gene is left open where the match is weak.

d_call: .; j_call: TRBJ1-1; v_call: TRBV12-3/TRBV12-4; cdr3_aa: CASSLPHPEAFF
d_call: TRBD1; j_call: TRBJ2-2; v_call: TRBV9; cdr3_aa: CASTTRGRTGELFF
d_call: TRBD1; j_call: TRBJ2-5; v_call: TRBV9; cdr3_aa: CASSVTGNLETQYF
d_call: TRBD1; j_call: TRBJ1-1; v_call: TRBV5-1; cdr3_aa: CASRGEGAQNTEAFF
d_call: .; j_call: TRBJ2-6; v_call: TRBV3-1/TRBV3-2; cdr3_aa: CASSQVGANVLTF
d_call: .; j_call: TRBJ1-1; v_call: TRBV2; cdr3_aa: CASSEVGGGMNTEAFF
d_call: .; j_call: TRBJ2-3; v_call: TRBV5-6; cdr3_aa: CASSMPLDTTVTDTQYF
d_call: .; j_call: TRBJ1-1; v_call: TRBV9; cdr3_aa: CASSVQGLTMNTEAFF
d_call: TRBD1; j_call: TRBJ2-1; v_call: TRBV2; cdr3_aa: CASLGRQGINEQFF
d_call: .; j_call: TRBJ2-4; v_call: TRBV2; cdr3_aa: CASRWGDIQYF
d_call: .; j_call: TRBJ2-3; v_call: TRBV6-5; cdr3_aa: CASNTGPDTQYF
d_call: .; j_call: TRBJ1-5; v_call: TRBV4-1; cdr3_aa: CASSQQGSGQPQHF
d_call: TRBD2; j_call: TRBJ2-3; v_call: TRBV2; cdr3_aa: CASQRGDTDTQYF
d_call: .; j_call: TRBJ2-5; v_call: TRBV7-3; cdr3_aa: CASSSRAGETQYF
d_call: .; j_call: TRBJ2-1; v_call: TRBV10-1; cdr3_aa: CASSSLVYNEQFF
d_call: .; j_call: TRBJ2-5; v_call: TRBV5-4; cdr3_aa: CASSSPDRGQETQYF
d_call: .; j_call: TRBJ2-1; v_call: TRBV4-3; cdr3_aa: CASSQDREPISSYNEQFF
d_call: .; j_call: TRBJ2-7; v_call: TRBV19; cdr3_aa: CASSIGTDYEQYF
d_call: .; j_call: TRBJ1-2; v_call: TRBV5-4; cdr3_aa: CASSLRDLSYTF
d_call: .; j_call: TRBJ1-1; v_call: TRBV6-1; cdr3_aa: CASSEDWGRDTEAFF
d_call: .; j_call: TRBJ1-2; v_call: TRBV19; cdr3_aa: CASSTVRGFYGYTF
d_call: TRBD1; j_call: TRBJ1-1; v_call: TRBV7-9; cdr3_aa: CASSAPTGITEAFF
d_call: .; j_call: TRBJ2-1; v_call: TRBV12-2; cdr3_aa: CASRLRGNEQFF
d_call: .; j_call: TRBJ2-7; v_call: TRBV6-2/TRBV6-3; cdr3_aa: CASSPRDSYEQYF
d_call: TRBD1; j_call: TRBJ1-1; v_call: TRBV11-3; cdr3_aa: CASSRGGGTGDTEAFF
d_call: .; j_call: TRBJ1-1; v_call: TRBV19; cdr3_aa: CASSFNTEAFF
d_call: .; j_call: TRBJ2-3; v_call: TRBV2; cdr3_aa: CASSTGSDTQYF
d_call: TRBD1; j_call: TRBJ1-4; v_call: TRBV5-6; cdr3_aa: CASSESWTGGLEKLFF
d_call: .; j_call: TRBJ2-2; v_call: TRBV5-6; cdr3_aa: CASSLLRIANTGELFF
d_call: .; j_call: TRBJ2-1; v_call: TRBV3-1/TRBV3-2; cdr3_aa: CASSHGGLADEQFF
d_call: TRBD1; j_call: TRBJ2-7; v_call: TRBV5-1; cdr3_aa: CASSWTGGREQYF
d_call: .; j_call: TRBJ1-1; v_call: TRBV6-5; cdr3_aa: CASSYGQLNTEAFF